One sample yielded the 10 T cell receptor beta chains listed below, sequenced in a study of shared clonotypes between healthy human individuals. Sequenced by immunoSEQ multiplex PCR; TCRdb stores in-frame clones only, minus some. Seen here are around 2,000,000 clones, 85% to 95% observed once, and the top ten hold 1.1%. CD45RO-negative cells were positively selected for CCR7, leaving out terminally differentiated effector memory CD45RA+ cells. Material: naive CD8+ T cells sorted from blood. These TCRs come from a man aged 18 to 35 in good health.

The chain couples TRBV5-5 to TRBJ2-7, with D unclear. Germline V gives CDR1 SGHKS, CDR2 YYEKEE (reference sequence). This CDR3 has 14 residues. The germline V and J ends were trimmed by 2 bases and 2 bases, with 11 bases remaining between them. CDR3 protein: CASSFSQRTYEQYF. Written as DNA, the CDR3 is TGTGCCAGCAGCTTTTCGCAGAGAACCTACGAGCAGTACTTC.

Worth noting for this clone: Other DNA sequences of this sample code for an identical CDR3. V gene TRBV7-9 combines with J gene TRBJ1-5, with D uncertain. V lost 3 bases to trimming and J lost 5 bases, with 5 bases between them. Looked up from germline, CDR1 is SEHNR and CDR2 is FQNEAQ (reference sequence). This CDR3 is 12 amino acids long. The CDR3 DNA reads TGTGCCAGCAGCTTTGGGGATCAGCCCCAGCATTTT. It codes for CASSFGDQPQHF.

As concerns this clone: Distinct nucleotide sequences in the sample also encode this CDR3. The chain is built from TRBV6-5 and TRBJ2-1, with D perhaps TRBD2 (5 bases). CDR1 is MNHEY, CDR2 SVGAGI, per germline. The V gene lost 0 bases and the J gene lost 7 bases, with 7 bases spanning the gap. CDR3 length: 13 residues. CDR3 DNA: TGTGCCAGCAGTTACTCAAGGAGGAATGAGCAGTTCTTC. Its protein product is CASSYSRRNEQFF.

This clone was recorded once. The junction departs from the called germline gene at one end, perhaps through a read error. The chain uses TRBV7-7 and TRBJ2-3, with unresolved D. Germline CDR1 SSHAT, CDR2 FNYEAQ (reference sequence). CDR3 length: 17 amino acids. CDR3 in amino acids: CASSFRILSSSTDTQYF. The CDR3 DNA is TGTGCTAGCAGCTTCCGAATCTTAAGTTCTAGCACAGATACGCAGTATTTT.

The chain employs TRBV29-1 and TRBJ1-1, with TRBD1 matching over 7 bases. The CDR3 contains 14 residues. The V segment lost 3 bases and the J segment 1 base; nucleotides outside the gene matches: 5. Looked up from germline, CDR1 is SQVTM and CDR2 is ANQGSEA. CDR3 loop: CSVDGTEKNTEAFF. CDR3 nucleotides: TGCAGCGTTGACGGGACAGAAAAGAACACTGAAGCTTTCTTT.

The gene calls are TRBV27 and TRBJ1-6; TRBD1 aligns across 8 bases. This CDR3 region has 19 residues. The J segment lost 7 bases and the V segment lost 5 bases, leaving 19 bases of the junction unmatched. CDR1 and CDR2 from the germline V gene are MNHEY and SMNVEV (reference sequence). The CDR3 loop is CASSPADRAERTQNSPLHF. The CDR3 region has the DNA TGTGCCAGCAGTCCAGCGGACAGGGCCGAGCGAACCCAAAATTCACCCCTCCACTTT.

Concerning this clone: Other DNA sequences from this sample encode an identical CDR3 as well. V is TRBV6-6 and J is TRBJ1-1; D gene uncertain. Trimming pared 3 bases from V and 5 bases from J, leaving 10 bases between. The CDR3 is 13 residues long. CDR1 MNHNY and CDR2 SVGAGI come from the germline V gene (reference sequence). The CDR3 DNA reads as TGTGCCAGCAGTTATCAGTTCGGGACTGAAGCTTTCTTT. This encodes CASSYQFGTEAFF.

The CDR3 nucleotides read TGTGCCAGCAGTTGGGCGAGGGGACGGCCGGTAAAGGGTGGGGGCACAGATACGCAGTATTTT. Residues: CASSWARGRPVKGGGTDTQYF. This sequence joins TRBV28 and TRBJ2-3; perhaps D is TRBD1 or TRBD2 (5 bases each). Germline V gives CDR1 MDHEN, CDR2 SYDVKM. CDR3 length equals 21 residues. Between the trimmed V and J ends, which lost 4 bases and 1 base, there was a span of 30 bases.

The V call is TRBV27, the J call TRBJ2-7; 9 bases are shared with TRBD2. The CDR3 sequence is 15 residues long. Germline V gene sequence: CDR1 MNHEY, CDR2 SMNVEV (reference sequence). V shed 6 bases, J shed 4 bases, and the junction held 10 bases outside the gene matches. The CDR3 DNA sequence: TGTGCCAGCAGGGCGGGGGGGACAGAGGTTTACGAGCAGTACTTC. Translation gives CASRAGGTEVYEQYF.

The J gene is TRBJ1-5, the V gene TRBV28; no clear D. The CDR3 is 15 amino acids. Germline V gene sequence: CDR1 MDHEN, CDR2 SYDVKM. V was pared by 6 bases and J by 3 bases, with 15 bases between. The CDR3 bases are TGTGCCAGCAGCTACGTCCCCCAAAACAATCAGCCCCAGCATTTT. It is translated as CASSYVPQNNQPQHF.